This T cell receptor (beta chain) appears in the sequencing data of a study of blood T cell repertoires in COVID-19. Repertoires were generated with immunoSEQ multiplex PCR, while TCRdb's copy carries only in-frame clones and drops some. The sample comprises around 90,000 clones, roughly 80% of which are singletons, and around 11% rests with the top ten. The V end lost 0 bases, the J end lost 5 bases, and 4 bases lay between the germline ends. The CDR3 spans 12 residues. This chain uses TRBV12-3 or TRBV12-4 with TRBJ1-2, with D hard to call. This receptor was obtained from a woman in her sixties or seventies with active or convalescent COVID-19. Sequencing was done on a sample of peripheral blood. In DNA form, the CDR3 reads TGTGCCAGCAGTTTAGCGCGATATGGCTACACCTTC. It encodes CASSLARYGYTF.